Listed below are T cell receptor beta chains from one sample, sequenced in a study of OX40 agonist ivuxolimab in advanced cancers. The protocol was immunoSEQ multiplex PCR, while the TCRdb copy is restricted to in-frame clones and leaves out a portion. The data contain around 67,000 clones, about 85% of them seen just once; the ten biggest clones take up under 1.5%. This specimen was CD4+ or CD8+ T cells sorted from blood, taken in a trial of the OX40 agonist ivuxolimab. These receptor sequences come from an adult with an advanced solid tumor such as melanoma, head and neck, liver or kidney cancer. Each CDR3 is given with its conserved first and last residue. The order of the fields is V gene, CDR3 protein.

V: TRBV14
CDR3: CASSQDSRLAKNIQYF

V: TRBV25-1
CDR3: CASSELAGIYGYTF

V: TRBV30
CDR3: CAWVNQASGELFF

V: TRBV7-7
CDR3: CASSLRTKDSEAFF

V: TRBV7-2
CDR3: CASSVTGRGYTF

V: TRBV7-9
CDR3: CASSPGTGISYEQYF

V: TRBV7-3
CDR3: CASSPVGLGVIMNTEAFF

V: TRBV7-8
CDR3: CASRRGRGRSYEQYF

V: TRBV6-5
CDR3: CASTKQGAREAFF

V: TRBV27
CDR3: CASSFLSTGGTEAFF

V: TRBV12-2
CDR3: CASRLVDRENQPQHF

V: TRBV7-3
CDR3: CASSLTGGVATQYF

V: TRBV15
CDR3: CATSSDRPMISYEQYF

V: TRBV7-8
CDR3: CASSLEMGGTEAFF

V: TRBV19
CDR3: CASSMRGGQNQPQHF

V: TRBV10-3
CDR3: CATQGGNQPQHF

V: TRBV7-9
CDR3: CASSFDRGLTDTQYF

V: TRBV5-4
CDR3: CASSQSATNTDTQYF

V: TRBV28
CDR3: CAIRQGLHYEQYF

V: TRBV19
CDR3: CASSISSATNEKLFF

V: TRBV28
CDR3: CASSLLSPAGYTF

V: TRBV29-1
CDR3: CSVTVGGSYEQYF

V: TRBV11-1
CDR3: CASSLGRNSVLHF

V: TRBV19
CDR3: CASSIRTGGENIQYF

V: TRBV6-1
CDR3: CASRRGQGYEQYF

V: TRBV6-5
CDR3: CASSYVGTESQYF

V: TRBV11-2
CDR3: CASSFSPGQTNEKLFF

V: TRBV2
CDR3: CASNPGFEQYF

V: TRBV6-4
CDR3: CASSVGPRQPQHF

V: TRBV7-2
CDR3: CASSPQPGTAYEQYF

V: TRBV25-1
CDR3: CASSEGPHYEQYF

V: TRBV6-6
CDR3: CASSSHGRNEETQYF

V: TRBV7-3
CDR3: CASSPAWGNTGELFF

V: TRBV7-9
CDR3: CASSLLPPIMNTEAFF

V: TRBV12-5
CDR3: CASVPDNSYNEQFF

V: TRBV6-6
CDR3: CASSFRSPDYNEQFF

V: TRBV29-1
CDR3: CSAREGAGLETQYF

V: TRBV6-5
CDR3: CASSQTSGVYNEQFF

V: TRBV18
CDR3: CASSRVSGDGYTF

V: TRBV15
CDR3: CATSRGASTNSPLHF

V: TRBV7-2
CDR3: CASSSWTVGGYTF

V: TRBV7-2
CDR3: CASSSSWGGGLTEAFF

V: TRBV5-1
CDR3: CASSVRGREDEKLFF

V: TRBV19
CDR3: CASSGPGESTDTQYF

V: TRBV30
CDR3: CAWSEGSNPTGELFF

V: TRBV19
CDR3: CASRTRLTDTQYF

V: TRBV14
CDR3: CASSPVAGGPANEQFF

V: TRBV28
CDR3: CASSLSGTGTDTQYF

V: TRBV7-8
CDR3: CASSSQGLNSNQPQHF

V: TRBV4-3
CDR3: CASSQRWGGGNTGELFF

V: TRBV11-2
CDR3: CASSLRVEEKLFF

V: TRBV5-5
CDR3: CASSLATTPEAFF

V: TRBV7-9
CDR3: CASSWGQVTYEQYF

V: TRBV7-2
CDR3: CASSLALAAQPQHF

V: TRBV6-6
CDR3: CASSFRERGSYEQYF